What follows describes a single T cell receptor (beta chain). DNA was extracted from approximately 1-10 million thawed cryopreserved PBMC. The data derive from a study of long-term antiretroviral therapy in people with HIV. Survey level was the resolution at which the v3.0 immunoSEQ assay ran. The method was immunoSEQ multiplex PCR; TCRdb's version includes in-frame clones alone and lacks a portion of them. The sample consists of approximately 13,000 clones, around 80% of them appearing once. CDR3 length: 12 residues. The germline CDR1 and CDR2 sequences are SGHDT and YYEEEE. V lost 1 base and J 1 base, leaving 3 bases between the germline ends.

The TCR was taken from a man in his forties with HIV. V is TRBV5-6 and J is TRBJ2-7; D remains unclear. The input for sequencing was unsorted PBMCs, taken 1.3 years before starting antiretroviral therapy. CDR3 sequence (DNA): TGTGCCAGCAGCTTGTTGTCCTACGAGCAGTACTTC. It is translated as CASSLLSYEQYF.